Sequencing of this T cell receptor (beta chain) was carried out in a study of regulatory T cells in long-lasting Graves disease. The authors built TCR beta libraries using iRepertoire HTBI primers and Arm-PCR of CDR3 regions. Each CDR3 protein gets one entry after TCRdb re-called the multiplex PCR reads with MiXCR. The repertoire includes 450,000 to 700,000 distinct CDR3 sequences, about 13% of them detected once, and approximately 9.3% sits in the top ten. This clonotype was observed many times. Its antigen is not identified. Time point indicated: newly diagnosed GD, antithyroid drugs for less than 3 months. PBMCs provided the RNA from which the TCR library was made. The germline V and J ends were trimmed by 6 bases and 1 base, with 15 bases remaining between them. The germline CDR1 and CDR2 sequences are MNHNS and SASEGT. CDR3 size: 15 residues. The study's findings and limits: Newly diagnosed patients had higher TCR diversity than persistent Graves' patients did. Accuracy was possibly reduced by small sample size. Fewer public clonotypes were shared by new patients (around 970) than by persistent patients (2,741). Repertoires from persistent disease leaned toward TRBV28, TRBJ1-2 and TRBJ2-5.

This sample also belongs to another study, concerning T cells in Graves' hyperthyroidism and ophthalmopathy.

The sequenced sample was peripheral blood mononuclear cells (PBMCs), obtained at new diagnosis, from a patient treated with antithyroid drugs. The chain has TRBV6-1 and TRBJ2-5, with D possibly TRBD1 on 5 matching bases. This TCR came from a man younger than 45 with Graves disease. CDR3 protein: CASRPPDIFQETQYF. CDR3 DNA: TGTGCCAGCAGACCACCGGACATATTCCAAGAGACCCAGTACTTC.